The sample holds a few counts of the clone carrying this TCR beta chain. This CDR3 region has 14 residues. Germline V lookup: CDR1 SGDLS, CDR2 YYNGEE. V lost 4 bases to trimming and J lost 4 bases; unmatched junction nucleotides: 4. Enrollees, roughly 18 to 90 years old, lived in about two dozen US areas. Donors were grouped by their self-reported clinical history. This sample is part of a study of blood T cell repertoires in COVID-19. Across the whole study: PBMCs, B-cell-depleted T cells, or T cells were the source of the cDNA or gDNA that made up the material.

Original handling: Counts of nucleated cells, estimated from reference gene primer amplification, were obtained. Clones were sequenced by immunoSEQ multiplex PCR, and TCRdb holds only the in-frame ones, with some missing. The V and J calls and clone size come from that table; D and trimming were worked out from the DNA. The data contain approximately 180,000 clones, about 80% of them singletons. This clonotype was obtained from a woman aged 55 to 70 with acute COVID-19. The sequencing input was PBMCs or T cells enriched from blood (not recorded which). The chain is built from TRBV9 and TRBJ1-2; 10 positions agree with TRBD1. The CDR3, as DNA: TGTGCCAGCAGCCAGACAGGGGGCGGCTATGGCTACACCTTC. As protein: CASSQTGGGYGYTF.